Listed below are T cell receptor beta chains from one sample, sequenced in a study of T cell repertoires in cytomegalovirus infection. MiXCR was run by TCRdb on the reads, yielding one entry per CDR3 protein. The sample carries 480,000 or so distinct CDR3 sequences, about 10% recorded once. The sample was PBMCs. These receptors came from a human donor in good health (CMV status not recorded). Some clones in this sample may be carry-over from other donors' samples. Both conserved end residues are part of each CDR3. The D gene is left open where the match is weak. Only part of the rows carry a size: once, few, many, or a class if the clone is expanded.

>TRBJ2-3|.|TRBV4-2|many
CASSQGRRAGLGDTQYF
TGTGCCAGCAGCCAAGGAAGGCGAGCGGGTCTTGGAGATACGCAGTATTTT
>TRBJ1-6|.|TRBV12-3/TRBV12-4|.
CASSLLEYNSPLHF
TGTGCCAGCAGTTTATTAGAGTATAATTCACCCCTCCACTTT
>TRBJ2-1|TRBD2|TRBV29-1|many
CSVEVPSGRNNEQFF
TGCAGCGTTGAAGTCCCTAGCGGGAGGAATAATGAGCAGTTCTTC
>TRBJ2-5|TRBD1|TRBV10-3|many
CAISERTGGAGETQYF
TGTGCCATCAGTGAACGGACAGGGGGCGCGGGAGAGACCCAGTACTTC
>TRBJ1-2|.|TRBV5-6|few
CASSAQDYGYTF
TGTGCCAGCAGCGCCCAAGACTATGGCTACACCTTC
>TRBJ2-7|.|TRBV6-1|many
CASSGLHEQYF
TGTGCCAGCAGTGGGCTTCACGAGCAGTACTTC
>TRBJ2-1|.|TRBV7-9|once
CASSHGLEQFF
TGTGCCAGCAGCCACGGACTAGAGCAGTTCTTC
>TRBJ1-1|TRBD1|TRBV11-1|.
CASSFRAGGESRAFF
TGTGCCAGCAGCTTTCGGGCAGGGGGCGAAAGTCGGGCTTTCTTT
>TRBJ2-2|TRBD2|TRBV2|.
CASNPLGYGSGKAGELFF
TGTGCCAGCAATCCTCTAGGTTATGGGAGCGGGAAGGCCGGGGAGCTGTTTTTT
>TRBJ2-5|TRBD2|TRBV15|few
CATSAALVAGGGETQYF
TGTGCCACCAGCGCCGCCCTTGTAGCGGGAGGAGGAGAGACCCAGTACTTC
>TRBJ2-7|.|TRBV7-8|many
CASSLWQATYEQYF
TGTGCCAGCAGCTTGTGGCAGGCTACCTACGAGCAGTACTTC
>TRBJ2-1|TRBD1|TRBV7-2|many
CASSLYGQGRTYNEQFF
TGTGCCAGCAGCTTATACGGACAGGGGAGGACCTACAATGAGCAGTTCTTC
>TRBJ1-1|.|TRBV7-2|many
CASSLQALGTARGTEAFF
TGTGCCAGCAGCTTACAAGCACTGGGGACGGCCCGGGGCACTGAAGCTTTCTTT
>TRBJ2-7|.|TRBV6-6|few
CASSYSKAEGRKNEQYF
TGTGCCAGCAGTTACTCGAAGGCGGAGGGCCGTAAGAACGAGCAGTACTTC
>TRBJ1-2|.|TRBV11-2|many
CASSFRGGYTF
TGTGCCAGCAGCTTTCGGGGAGGCTACACCTTC
>TRBJ2-1|TRBD2|TRBV14|.
CASSQIAGYNEQFF
TGTGCCAGCAGCCAGATAGCGGGGTACAATGAGCAGTTCTTC
>TRBJ1-1|.|TRBV10-2|once
CASSETGTPTEAFF
TGCGCCAGCAGTGAGACCGGGACACCCACTGAAGCTTTCTTT
>TRBJ2-7|.|TRBV2|many
CASKASGQNYEQYF
TGTGCCAGCAAGGCCTCAGGACAGAATTACGAGCAGTACTTC
>TRBJ2-1|TRBD2|TRBV7-2|many
CASSLAGTSGINEQFF
TGTGCCAGCAGTTTGGCCGGGACTAGCGGGATCAATGAGCAGTTCTTC
>TRBJ2-1|.|TRBV19|many
CASSIPVNNEQFF
TGTGCCAGTAGTATTCCGGTTAACAATGAGCAGTTCTTC
>TRBJ1-1|.|TRBV29-1|.
CSVVKQLNTEAFF
TGCAGCGTTGTAAAACAGTTGAACACTGAAGCTTTCTTT
>TRBJ1-5|.|TRBV5-5|.
CASSWAEDQPQHF
TGTGCCAGCAGCTGGGCGGAGGATCAGCCCCAGCATTTT
>TRBJ2-3|.|TRBV7-3|many
CASSPLGEENEDTQYF
TGTGCCAGCAGCCCCTTGGGTGAGGAGAACGAGGATACGCAGTATTTT
>TRBJ1-4|.|TRBV28|many
CAIRPGGGLNEKLFF
TGTGCCATCCGCCCCGGGGGCGGACTTAATGAAAAACTGTTTTTT
>TRBJ2-7|TRBD2|TRBV6-1|many
CASRGAGETYEQYF
TGTGCCAGCAGGGGAGCGGGAGAGACCTACGAGCAGTACTTC
>TRBJ2-3|.|TRBV20-1|many
CSATTSSDTQYF
TGCAGTGCCACGACTAGTTCAGATACGCAGTATTTT
>TRBJ2-7|TRBD1|TRBV28|.
CANSYLGYIGTESYEQYF
TGTGCCAACAGCTACTTGGGTTATATTGGGACAGAATCCTACGAGCAGTACTTC